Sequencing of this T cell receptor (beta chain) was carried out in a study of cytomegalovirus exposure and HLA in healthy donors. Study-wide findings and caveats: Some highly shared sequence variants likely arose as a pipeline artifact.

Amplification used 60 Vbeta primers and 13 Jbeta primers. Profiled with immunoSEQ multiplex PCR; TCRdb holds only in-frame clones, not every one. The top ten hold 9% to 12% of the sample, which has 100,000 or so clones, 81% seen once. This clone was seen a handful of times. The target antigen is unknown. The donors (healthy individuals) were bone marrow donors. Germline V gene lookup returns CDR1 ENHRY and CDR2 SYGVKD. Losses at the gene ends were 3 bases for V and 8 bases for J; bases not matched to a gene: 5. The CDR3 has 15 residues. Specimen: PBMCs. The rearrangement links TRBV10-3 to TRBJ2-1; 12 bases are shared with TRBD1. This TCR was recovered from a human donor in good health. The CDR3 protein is CAISDRDRGPDEQFF. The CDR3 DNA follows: TGTGCCATCAGTGACCGGGACAGGGGGCCCGATGAGCAGTTCTTC.